The 10 T cell receptor beta chains below come from one sample, sequenced in a study of cytomegalovirus exposure and HLA in healthy donors. Vbeta (60) and Jbeta (13) primers were used in the PCR. Clones were read by immunoSEQ multiplex PCR, and TCRdb kept only the in-frame ones, dropping some. Of about 160,000 clones in the sample, roughly 85% were seen once. The sample comprised PBMCs. All receptors derive from a male donor in good health and CMV-seropositive.

The V and J genes are TRBV11-3 and TRBJ2-2; TRBD2 aligns across 11 bases. CDR1 and CDR2 from the germline V gene are SGHNT and YENEEA. The CDR3 loop spans 17 amino acids. V lost 5 bases, J lost 0 bases, and 5 bases stayed unmatched. The CDR3: CASSPPTSGTNTGELFF. CDR3 bases: TGTGCCAGCAGCCCCCCGACTAGCGGGACGAACACCGGGGAGCTGTTTTTT.

The V call is TRBV5-8, the J call TRBJ1-4; D is possibly TRBD1 (6 bases). CDR3 size: 15 residues. CDR1 and CDR2 (germline): SGHTS, YDEGEE. V lost 5 bases to trimming and J lost 8 bases, with 19 bases between them. CDR3: CASSSTGTTVEKLFF. CDR3 nucleotide sequence: TGTGCCAGCAGTTCAACCGGGACAACCGTCGAAAAACTGTTTTTT.

This chain links TRBV5-1 with TRBJ2-2, with D possibly TRBD2 on 6 matching bases. Trimming shortened V by 1 base and J by 7 bases, and 14 bases separated the two germline ends. Germline V gene sequence: CDR1 SGHRS, CDR2 YFSETQ. The CDR3 loop spans 15 amino acids. The DNA for the CDR3 is TGCGCCAGCAGCTTGATGTGGGCTAGCGACGGGGAGCTGTTTTTT. Translating gives CASSLMWASDGELFF.

This clone was seen only a few times. J is TRBJ2-3 and V is TRBV28; 7 bases are shared with TRBD2. Germline trimming cut 4 bases from V and 2 bases from J; bases unmatched to any gene: 12. The CDR3 length is 17 residues. The V gene's germline CDR1 is MDHEN and CDR2 SYDVKM. The CDR3 DNA is TGTGCCAGCAGTTCCCCCGTGGGGGGGAGTCACACAGATACGCAGTATTTT. Protein sequence: CASSSPVGGSHTDTQYF.

The chain couples TRBV5-1 to TRBJ2-7; 9 bases agree with TRBD1. After removal of 5 bases from V and 2 bases from J, the junction contained 8 bases not matched to a gene. Germline V CDR1 and CDR2: SGHRS, YFSETQ. The CDR3 consists of 15 residues. DNA of the CDR3: TGCGCCAGCAGTTATCCGGGACAGGGAACCTACGAGCAGTACTTC. As protein: CASSYPGQGTYEQYF.

This clone was counted between two and nine times. The chain has TRBV6-5 and TRBJ1-3; no definite D call. Trimming cost V 0 bases and J 0 bases, with 6 bases left between them. The CDR3 has 15 residues. Germline V lookup: CDR1 MNHEY, CDR2 SVGAGI. This CDR3 is CASSYSWSSGNTIYF. CDR3 in DNA: TGTGCCAGCAGTTACTCGTGGAGCTCTGGAAACACCATATATTTT.

The chain employs TRBV19 and TRBJ1-4, with 7 bases identical to TRBD1. The CDR3 covers 13 residues. Germline CDR1 is LNHDA and CDR2 is SQIVND (reference sequence). V lost 5 bases, J lost 10 bases, and 7 bases stayed unmatched. The CDR3 sequence: CASSAGTVGKLFF. In nucleotides, the CDR3 is TGTGCCAGTAGTGCCGGGACAGTTGGAAAACTGTTTTTT. The entire variable domain, with the rest obtained from reference TRBV19 and TRBJ1-4, is as follows: DGGITQSPKYLFRKEGQNVTLSCEQNLNHDAMYWYRQDPGQGLRLIYYSQIVNDFQKGDIAEGYSVSREKKESFPLTVTSAQKNPTAFYLCASSAGTVGKLFFGSGTQLSVL.

This clone appeared once. The V gene is TRBV7-2, the J gene TRBJ2-7; possibly TRBD1 for D (6 bases). In germline, CDR1 is SGHTA, CDR2 FQGNSA. CDR3 length: 14 amino acids. Trimming removed 3 bases from V and 3 bases from J, with 12 bases in between. For the CDR3, the DNA is TGTGCCAGCAGCTTCGACAGGCAAGGCTACGAGCAGTACTTC. Its protein is CASSFDRQGYEQYF. The full variable domain, completed using reference TRBV7-2 and TRBJ2-7, is GAGVSQSPSNKVTEKGKDVELRCDPISGHTALYWYRQSLGQGLEFLIYFQGNSAPDKSGLPSDRFSAERTGGSVSTLTIQRTQQEDSAVYLCASSFDRQGYEQYFGPGTRLTVT.

This clone was detected a few times. This chain uses TRBV19 with TRBJ2-5; D perhaps matches TRBD1 (6 bases). The CDR3 sequence is 14 residues long. V shed 5 bases and J shed 0 bases, with 10 bases lying between them. In germline, CDR1 is LNHDA, CDR2 SQIVND (reference sequence). The CDR3 sequence: CASSGRGYQETQYF. The CDR3 region has the DNA TGTGCCAGTAGTGGAAGGGGGTACCAAGAGACCCAGTACTTC.

The rearrangement uses TRBV5-1 and TRBJ1-2; D is ambiguous. V dropped 4 bases and J dropped 8 bases, with 15 bases sitting between them. This CDR3 contains 13 residues. Looked up from germline, CDR1 is SGHRS and CDR2 is YFSETQ. CDR3 loop: CASSPNIGAGYTF. The CDR3 DNA reads as TGCGCCAGCAGCCCGAATATCGGTGCGGGCTACACCTTC.